The 8 T cell receptor beta chains presented below share a single source sample, sequenced in a study of shared clonotypes between healthy human individuals. Sequencing used immunoSEQ multiplex PCR; TCRdb keeps in-frame clones, though not all of them. The data show about 2.1 million clones, just under 95% seen once. CD45RO-negative, CCR7-selected cells formed the naive CD8 fraction, which excluded terminally differentiated effector memory CD45RA+ cells. Sequenced material: naive CD8+ T cells from PBMCs. The receptors were sampled from a man aged 18 to 30 in good health. Some clones in this sample may be carry-over from other donors' samples.

This clone was counted a few times. V is TRBV14 and J is TRBJ1-1; a possible D gene is TRBD1 (6 bases). In germline, CDR1 is SGHDN, CDR2 FVKESK. This CDR3 is 13 amino acids long. V dropped 2 bases and J dropped 12 bases, with 16 bases sitting between them. The CDR3 region is CASSQPGTRSSFF. DNA of the CDR3: TGTGCCAGCAGCCAACCCGGGACACGAAGTTCTTTCTTT.

This chain joins TRBV19 and TRBJ2-1, with 11 bases fitting TRBD2. V shed 0 bases and J 8 bases; nucleotides not matched to a gene: 3. Germline CDR1 is LNHDA and CDR2 is SQIVND (reference sequence). The CDR3 runs 15 residues. The CDR3 DNA reads as TGTGCCAGTAGTATAGAGACTAGCGGGATGGATGAGCAGTTCTTC. Translated, it gives CASSIETSGMDEQFF. The entire variable domain, with the rest obtained from reference TRBV19 and TRBJ2-1, is as follows: DGGITQSPKYLFRKEGQNVTLSCEQNLNHDAMYWYRQDPGQGLRLIYYSQIVNDFQKGDIAEGYSVSREKKESFPLTVTSAQKNPTAFYLCASSIETSGMDEQFFGPGTRLTVL.

This chain joins TRBV7-9 and TRBJ2-5; no clear D gene. Germline lookup yields CDR1 SEHNR and CDR2 FQNEAQ (reference sequence). V shed 5 bases and J shed 5 bases, with 15 bases lying between them. This CDR3 is 14 amino acids long. CDR3 sequence reads: CASSPSPRWETQYF. For the CDR3, the DNA is TGTGCCAGCAGCCCGAGCCCGAGGTGGGAGACCCAGTACTTC.

The V call is TRBV20-1, the J call TRBJ2-7, with 7 bases lining up with TRBD1. Losses at the gene ends were 4 bases for V and 11 bases for J; bases not matched to a gene: 2. Germline V gives CDR1 DFQATT, CDR2 SNEGSKA (reference sequence). The CDR3 runs 9 residues. CDR3 residues: CSANDREYV. The CDR3 region has the DNA TGCAGTGCTAATGACAGGGAGTACGTC.

The chain joins TRBV5-6 to TRBJ1-6, with 9 positions matching TRBD1. Germline assignment: CDR1 SGHDT and CDR2 YYEEEE. V trimming: 4 bases; J trimming: 7 bases; junction bases outside the gene matches: 3. The CDR3 loop spans 14 amino acids. CDR3 in DNA: TGTGCCAGCAGCCCACAGGGGGCCAATTCACCCCTCCACTTT. Translated: CASSPQGANSPLHF.

The gene calls are TRBV27 and TRBJ1-1, with TRBD1 as a possible D gene (5 bases). V was shortened by 2 bases and J by 11 bases, with 18 bases between the two germline ends. Germline values: CDR1 MNHEY, CDR2 SMNVEV (reference sequence). This CDR3 spans 14 amino acids. For the CDR3, the DNA is TGTGCCAGCAGTTTAAATATCCGGGGCTTCAAGGCTTTCTTT. Protein: CASSLNIRGFKAFF.

This clone was picked up one time. This chain connects TRBV9 to TRBJ2-7, with 8 bases fitting TRBD1. Germline V CDR1 and CDR2: SGDLS, YYNGEE. The CDR3 length is 13 residues. The trim removed 9 bases at V and 7 bases at J, leaving 12 bases unmatched. DNA of the CDR3: TGTGCCATAAACCCGACAGGGGTGGGTGAGCAGTACTTC. This codes for CAINPTGVGEQYF.

This chain connects TRBV27 to TRBJ1-2, with TRBD1 as a possible D gene (5 bases). The V and J ends lost 2 bases and 3 bases respectively, with 13 bases between them. Per the germline V gene, CDR1 is MNHEY and CDR2 is SMNVEV (reference sequence). CDR3 length: 15 amino acids. CDR3 nucleotide sequence: TGTGCCAGCAGTTTAATTGGGGGGGATGACTATGGCTACACCTTC. It specifies CASSLIGGDDYGYTF.